This entry describes one T cell receptor (beta chain). Its specificity is unknown. Sequencing targeted expressed TCRB transcripts, as all isolated RNA had been reverse transcribed. The method was immunoSEQ multiplex PCR; TCRdb's version includes in-frame clones alone and lacks a portion of them. The sample has 400,000 to 550,000 clones, around 10% seen once. This sample is drawn from a study of beta chain features in type 1 diabetes. By way of CD45RO/CCR7/CD25/CD127/CD95/CD27, the CD4+ regulatory, stem cell-like memory, central memory and naive cells were sorted. This CDR3 has 15 amino acids. Germline CDR1 is GTSNPN and CDR2 is SVGIG (reference sequence). V lost 3 bases and J lost 7; bases outside the gene matches: 12. Whole-study findings and limits: In patients and controls equally, PCR might favor templates that are shorter.

The sequence was collected from a woman between 18 and 29 years old in good health. The chain couples TRBV30 to TRBJ1-1, with 9 bases that match TRBD1. What was sequenced was naive CD4+ T cells from blood. The CDR3, as DNA: TGTGCCTGGAGACACCGTCTGGGACAGGGAGGTGAAGCTTTCTTT. This gives the protein CAWRHRLGQGGEAFF.